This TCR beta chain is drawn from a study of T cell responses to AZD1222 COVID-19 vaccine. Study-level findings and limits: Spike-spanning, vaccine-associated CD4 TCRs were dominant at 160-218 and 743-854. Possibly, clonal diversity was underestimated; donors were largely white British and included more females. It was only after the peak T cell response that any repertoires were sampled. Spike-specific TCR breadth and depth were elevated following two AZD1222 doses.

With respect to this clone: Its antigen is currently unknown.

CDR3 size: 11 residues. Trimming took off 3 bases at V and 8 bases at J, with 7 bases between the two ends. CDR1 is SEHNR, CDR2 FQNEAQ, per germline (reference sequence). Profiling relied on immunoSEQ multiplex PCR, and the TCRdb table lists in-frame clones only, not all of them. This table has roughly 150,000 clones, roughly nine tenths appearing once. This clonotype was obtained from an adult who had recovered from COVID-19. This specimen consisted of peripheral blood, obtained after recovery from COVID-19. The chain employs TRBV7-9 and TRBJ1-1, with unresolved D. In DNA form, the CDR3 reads TGTGCCAGCAGCTTTTGGACGGAAGCTTTCTTT. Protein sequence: CASSFWTEAFF.